This T cell receptor (beta chain) was captured by sequencing in a study of molecular identifiers for immune sequencing clone quantification. Study-wide results and limits: It was shown that clones above 20 RNA copies held over 97% of effector molecules, but under 1% in naive cells.

Trimming cost V 5 bases and J 1 base, with 11 bases left between them. Germline assignment: CDR1 SQVTM and CDR2 ANQGSEA. This CDR3 has 14 residues. From the PCR reads, TCRdb called clonotypes with MiXCR, one entry per CDR3 protein. Counted here are about 97,000 distinct CDR3 sequences, approximately 25% occurring once; the ten biggest clones make up approximately 0.94%. This clonotype was seen repeatedly, ten times or more. What it binds is unknown. The chain links TRBV29-1 to TRBJ2-2; the D is unclear. Sequences were obtained from naive CD8+ T cells from blood, with Jurkat cell RNA spiked in. Subset denoted: FACS-sorted CD8+CD4-CCR7+CD45RA+ naive T cells. The receptor's source is a human donor in good health. Some libraries in this study had Jurkat cell RNA spiked in. For the CDR3, the DNA is TGCAGCGTTCTTCGCGGAGAGAACACCGGGGAGCTGTTTTTT. Residues: CSVLRGENTGELFF.